A selection of T cell receptor beta chains follows, all from one sample in a study of OX40 agonist ivuxolimab in advanced cancers. Profiled with immunoSEQ multiplex PCR; TCRdb holds only in-frame clones, not every one. The sample lists 44,000 or so clones; around 79% were seen once. The starting material was CD4+ or CD8+ T cells sorted from blood, obtained in a trial of the OX40 agonist ivuxolimab. These receptors all stem from an adult with an advanced solid tumor such as melanoma, head and neck, liver or kidney cancer. Each CDR3 is given with its conserved first and last residue. Fields, in order: J gene, D gene, V gene, clone size, CDR3 DNA, CDR3 protein. D genes are given only for firm matches. A clone size is listed for some rows: how often the clone was seen (once, few, many), or a class if it is expanded.

>TRBJ2-1|-|TRBV7-2|-
TGTGCCAGCAGCTTAGTAGGGACGAGCTCCTACAATGAGCAGTTCTTC
CASSLVGTSSYNEQFF
>TRBJ1-1|-|TRBV7-9|once
TGTGCCAGCAGCACAACAGGGAGGTGGGGAACTGAAGCTTTCTTT
CASSTTGRWGTEAFF
>TRBJ1-2|-|TRBV6-6|-
TGTGCCAGCACCCCGTTCGGGGTAGATGGCTACACCTTC
CASTPFGVDGYTF
>TRBJ2-5|-|TRBV6-1|few
TGTGCCAGCACGGAGATGCAGGCGAGTCGGGAGACCCAGTACTTC
CASTEMQASRETQYF
>TRBJ1-5|-|TRBV10-3|-
TGTGCCATCAGTGAGGGGGCTAATAGCAATCAGCCCCAGCATTTT
CAISEGANSNQPQHF
>TRBJ2-5|-|TRBV10-2|-
TGCGCCAGCAGTGAGAGGGGACGAGAGACCCAGTACTTC
CASSERGRETQYF
>TRBJ2-3|-|TRBV19|-
TGTGCCACTCAGCCTGCAGGGACAGATACGCAGTATTTT
CATQPAGTDTQYF
>TRBJ1-1|TRBD1|TRBV19|-
TGTGCCAGTAGTTCGGACAGGACGGGGAACACTGAAGCTTTCTTT
CASSSDRTGNTEAFF
>TRBJ2-5|-|TRBV5-1|few
TGCGCCAGCGGGTTAGCGGAATATCAAGAGACCCAGTACTTC
CASGLAEYQETQYF
>TRBJ1-6|-|TRBV27|-
TGTGCCAGCAGGTCGCATGCCACAGGGAATTCACCCCTCCACTTT
CASRSHATGNSPLHF
>TRBJ2-7|TRBD1|TRBV7-2|few
TGTGCCAGCAGCTTAGCCAGGGGGCACGAGCAGTACTTC
CASSLARGHEQYF
>TRBJ2-3|-|TRBV11-3|-
TGTGCCAGCAGCTTACAGGGGGGAACAGATACGCAGTATTTT
CASSLQGGTDTQYF
>TRBJ2-5|TRBD2|TRBV5-5|-
TGTGCCAGCAGCTTGTCTATTAGCGGGTTCCAAGAGACCCAGTACTTC
CASSLSISGFQETQYF
>TRBJ2-1|TRBD2|TRBV4-3|-
TGCGCCAGCAGCCCTCGGACTAGCGGGGGTGAGCAGTTCTTC
CASSPRTSGGEQFF
>TRBJ1-6|-|TRBV5-3|-
TGTGCCAGAAGCTTGGGGGAGAGCTCCTATAATTCACCCCTCCACTTT
CARSLGESSYNSPLHF
>TRBJ2-2|TRBD1|TRBV5-4|-
TGTGCCAGCAGCCGGACAGGGAAAGACGGGGAGCTGTTTTTT
CASSRTGKDGELFF
>TRBJ1-1|-|TRBV7-2|-
TGTGCCAGCAGCTTTAGGATGAACACTGAAGCTTTCTTT
CASSFRMNTEAFF
>TRBJ2-3|TRBD1|TRBV7-9|few
TGTGCCAGCAGCTCGGGACAGGGTAAAACAGATACGCAGTATTTT
CASSSGQGKTDTQYF
>TRBJ2-1|TRBD2|TRBV7-9|-
TGTGCCAGCAGCTTAGGGGTCGGGCGGGAGATCTACAATGAGCAGTTCTTC
CASSLGVGREIYNEQFF
>TRBJ1-1|-|TRBV4-1|-
TGCGCCAGCAGCCAAGATAGGGGACTGAACACTGAAGCTTTCTTT
CASSQDRGLNTEAFF
>TRBJ2-2|TRBD1|TRBV5-1|-
TGCGCCAGCAGCTACCTAGCACAGGGGGCGAGCACCGGGGAGCTGTTTTTT
CASSYLAQGASTGELFF
>TRBJ1-1|-|TRBV19|-
TGTGCCAGTAGTATGGGGGGCTGGAACACTGAAGCTTTCTTT
CASSMGGWNTEAFF
>TRBJ1-3|-|TRBV9|-
TGTGCCAGCAGCCTGACATCCCCTGGAAACACCATATATTTT
CASSLTSPGNTIYF
>TRBJ1-6|-|TRBV5-8|few
TGTGCCAGCAGCTTGCGGCTGATTAATTCACCCCTCCACTTT
CASSLRLINSPLHF
>TRBJ1-1|-|TRBV18|few
TGTGCCAGCTCATCATTTAAGTTGGTTATGAACACTGAAGCTTTCTTT
CASSSFKLVMNTEAFF
>TRBJ2-1|-|TRBV5-1|-
TGCGCCAGCAGCAGGACGCAAGACTACAATGAGCAGTTCTTC
CASSRTQDYNEQFF
>TRBJ1-5|-|TRBV7-6|-
TGTGCCAGCAGCTTAGCGGTCAATCAGCCCCAGCATTTT
CASSLAVNQPQHF
>TRBJ2-7|TRBD2|TRBV18|-
TGTGCCAGCTCCTCAGGACTAGCGGGATCCAACGAGCAGTACTTC
CASSSGLAGSNEQYF
>TRBJ2-7|-|TRBV7-9|-
TGTGCCAGCAGCAACTGGGACTACGAGCAGTACTTC
CASSNWDYEQYF
>TRBJ1-2|-|TRBV11-2|-
TGTGCCAGCAGCTTAGGGGGCCCAAAGGGCGGCTACACCTTC
CASSLGGPKGGYTF
>TRBJ2-7|-|TRBV29-1|-
TGCAGCGCCGCCCTCTCGGCCGAGCAGTACTTC
CSAALSAEQYF
>TRBJ2-1|TRBD2|TRBV7-2|-
TGTGCCAGCAGCTTACGCGGCGGGAGAGCCAATGAGCAGTTCTTC
CASSLRGGRANEQFF
>TRBJ2-1|-|TRBV21-1|-
TGTGCCAGCAGCAAAGGAGGCGGGGAGACTCGCCGCTACAATGAGCAGTTCTTC
CASSKGGGETRRYNEQFF
>TRBJ2-1|TRBD1|TRBV6-1|-
TGTGCCAGCAGCGCGTCGGGACAGCGGAATGAGCAGTTCTTC
CASSASGQRNEQFF
>TRBJ2-7|-|TRBV7-7|-
TGTGCCAGCAGCTTTTCTTTGACCTACGAGCAGTACTTC
CASSFSLTYEQYF
>TRBJ2-7|-|TRBV7-2|-
TGTGCCAGCAGCGCACAGGGATACGAGCAGTACTTC
CASSAQGYEQYF
>TRBJ2-7|-|TRBV2|-
TGTGCCAGCAGTGGACAGAGCTACGAGCAGTACTTC
CASSGQSYEQYF
>TRBJ1-5|TRBD1|TRBV28|-
TGTGCCAGCAGTTTGGGAGGGGGCAAACAGCCCCAGCATTTT
CASSLGGGKQPQHF
>TRBJ2-5|-|TRBV7-2|-
TGTGCCAGCAGTCGAATTCAAGAGACCCAGTACTTC
CASSRIQETQYF
>TRBJ1-3|-|TRBV5-6|-
TGTGCCAGCAGCTCCTGGTCCTCGGGGATGGGAAACACCATATATTTT
CASSSWSSGMGNTIYF
>TRBJ2-5|TRBD1|TRBV11-2|-
TGTGCCAGCAGCTCCACAGAGACAGGGGCCCTCTGGGTCCAAGAGACCCAGTACTTC
CASSSTETGALWVQETQYF
>TRBJ2-7|-|TRBV5-6|-
TGTGCCAGCAGCGCGAAAAGTGAGACAGTCTACGAGCAGTACTTC
CASSAKSETVYEQYF
>TRBJ1-5|-|TRBV11-2|few
TGTGCCAGCAGCACGGGGTCAGGCAATCAGCCCCAGCATTTT
CASSTGSGNQPQHF
>TRBJ1-5|-|TRBV19|-
TGTGCCAGTAGACCGGGGCTACAATTTCACAATCAGCCCCAGCATTTT
CASRPGLQFHNQPQHF
>TRBJ2-7|-|TRBV6-1|-
TGTGCCAGCGTCCGGGAGCCCATGTTGGAAGAGCAGTACTTC
CASVREPMLEEQYF
>TRBJ1-1|-|TRBV29-1|few
TGCAGCGTCCGGACAGCAGACTCTAAAGCTTTCTTT
CSVRTADSKAFF
>TRBJ2-3|-|TRBV5-1|-
TGCGCCAGCAGCCAACGGGTAGCGTCGGGGCCCACAGATACGCAGTATTTT
CASSQRVASGPTDTQYF
>TRBJ2-5|TRBD2|TRBV15|once
TGTGCCACCAGCAGAGAGGGACTAGGGGGTTTAGAGACCCAGTACTTC
CATSREGLGGLETQYF
>TRBJ2-7|-|TRBV19|few
TGTGCCAGTAGTATTCGCGATAGCAACGAGCAGTACTTC
CASSIRDSNEQYF
>TRBJ1-4|TRBD1|TRBV11-2|-
TGTGCCAGCAGCTTAAGGTCAGGGGGACTGTTTTTT
CASSLRSGGLFF
>TRBJ1-1|-|TRBV13|-
TGTGCCAGCAGCTTCCGCCAAGGATCAGCTTTCTTT
CASSFRQGSAFF
>TRBJ2-6|-|TRBV19|-
TGTGCCACCTCCTCCTCTGGGGCCAACGTCCTGACTTTC
CATSSSGANVLTF
>TRBJ1-1|-|TRBV6-5|-
TGTGCCAGCAGACGGAACACTGAAGCTTTCTTT
CASRRNTEAFF
>TRBJ1-6|-|TRBV2|once
TGTGCCAGCAGAGGACAGACCTCCTATAATTCACCCCTCCACTTT
CASRGQTSYNSPLHF
>TRBJ1-2|-|TRBV9|-
TGTGCCAGCAGCGTAGCCACCACAGGTAACTATGGCTACACCTTC
CASSVATTGNYGYTF
>TRBJ2-7|TRBD1|TRBV5-6|-
TGTGCCAGCAGATGGGACAGGTACGAGCAGTACTTC
CASRWDRYEQYF
>TRBJ1-5|-|TRBV7-2|-
TGTGCCAGCAGCGGAGAGAGGTATCAGCCCCAGCATTTT
CASSGERYQPQHF
>TRBJ2-3|-|TRBV7-2|-
TGTGCCAGCAGCTTAGAGGGGGACACAGGCGTGGTTGCAGATACGCAGTATTTT
CASSLEGDTGVVADTQYF
>TRBJ2-2|TRBD2|TRBV4-3|-
TGCGCCAGCAGCCAAGGACTAGCGGGGCACACCGGGGAGCTGTTTTTT
CASSQGLAGHTGELFF